This T cell receptor beta chain was sequenced during a study of T cells after yellow fever vaccination. Study outcomes and limitations: FACS-sorted repertoires might harbor abundant contaminating clonotypes from the bulk population.

As regards this clonotype: The antigen is undetermined.

For TCR, cDNA came from 5'RACE template switching, which added a universal primer site and UMIs. Each CDR3 protein is one row after TCRdb ran MiXCR on the 5' RACE reads. Of fewer than 450,000 distinct CDR3 sequences listed, less than 9.5% are singletons. V dropped 6 bases and J dropped 6 bases, with 14 bases sitting between them. Germline CDR1 ENHRY, CDR2 SYGVKD. CDR3 length: 13 residues. The chain is built from TRBV10-3 and TRBJ1-2; no clear D. The TCR originated in a man aged 18-30 years who received the YFV17D yellow fever vaccine. Sequenced here: PBMCs, sampled more than 35 days after the first yellow fever vaccination. The CDR3 spells CAIREGQENGYTF. The CDR3 region has the DNA TGTGCCATCAGAGAGGGCCAGGAAAATGGCTACACCTTC.